The entry that follows covers one T cell receptor beta chain sequence. Its specificity is unknown. V lost 3 bases to trimming and J lost 0 bases, with 8 bases between them. Germline assignment: CDR1 LNHDA and CDR2 SQIVND (reference sequence). This CDR3 region has 14 residues. These data originate in a study of cytomegalovirus exposure and HLA in healthy donors. Study-wide findings and caveats: Later analysis placed DRB1 highest and HLA-C lowest in TCR association rates, which differed by HLA locus.

Researchers ran the PCR with 60 Vbeta and 13 Jbeta primers. The method was immunoSEQ multiplex PCR; TCRdb's version includes in-frame clones alone and lacks a portion of them. The profile shows 200,000 to 250,000 clones, 70% to 80% of them singletons. The clonotype comes from a woman aged 60 to 75 in good health and CMV-seropositive. The gene calls are TRBV19 and TRBJ1-1; D not certain. The sample was PBMCs. CDR3 region: CASSIDGVNTEAFF. For the CDR3, the DNA is TGTGCCAGTAGTATCGACGGGGTGAACACTGAAGCTTTCTTT.